The clone carrying this T cell receptor (beta chain) was counted a few times. The data derive from a study of patients and donors after allogeneic stem cell transplantation. The ends were cut back, 5 bases at V and 6 bases at J, with 14 bases in the middle. Germline CDR1 reads SGHTA; CDR2 reads FQGNSA. The CDR3 is 14 residues long. TCRdb re-called the RT-PCR reads through MiXCR, storing one row per CDR3 protein. The table records about 410,000 distinct CDR3 sequences, under 20% of them present only once. Sequencing used blood, either unsorted or a sorted T cell fraction (not recorded which). The receptor was derived from a human donor who was either an allogeneic HSCT recipient or a stem cell or donor lymphocyte infusion donor (not recorded which). It is not recorded whose cells these are; they may come from a transplant donor. The chain links TRBV7-2 to TRBJ2-1, with D tentatively TRBD1 or TRBD2 (5 bases each). CDR3 residues: CASSPGTYPNEQFF. As DNA, the CDR3 is TGTGCCAGCAGCCCGGGGACGTATCCCAATGAGCAGTTCTTC.